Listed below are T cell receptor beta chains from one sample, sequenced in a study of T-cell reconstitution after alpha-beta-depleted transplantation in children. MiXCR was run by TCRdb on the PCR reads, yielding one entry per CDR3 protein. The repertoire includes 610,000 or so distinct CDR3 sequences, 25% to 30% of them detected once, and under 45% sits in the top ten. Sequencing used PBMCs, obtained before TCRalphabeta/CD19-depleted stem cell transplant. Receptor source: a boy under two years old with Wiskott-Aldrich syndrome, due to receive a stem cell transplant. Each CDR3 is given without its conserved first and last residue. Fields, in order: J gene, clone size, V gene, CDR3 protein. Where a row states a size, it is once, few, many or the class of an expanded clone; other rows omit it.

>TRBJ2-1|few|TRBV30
AWSVQGSDEQF
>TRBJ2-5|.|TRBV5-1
VSSREEPQETQY
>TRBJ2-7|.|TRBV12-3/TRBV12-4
ASSLARGFSEQY
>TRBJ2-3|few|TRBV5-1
ASSLGLLGDTQY
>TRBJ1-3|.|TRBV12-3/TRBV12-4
ASADGISGNTIY
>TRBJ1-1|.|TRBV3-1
ASSRIGDTEAF
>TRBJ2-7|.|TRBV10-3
AISERWTGGDEQY
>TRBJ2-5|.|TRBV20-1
SARVAPQETQY
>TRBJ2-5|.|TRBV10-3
ATAGTSGSGETQY
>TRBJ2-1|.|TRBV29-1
SVEQGYEQF
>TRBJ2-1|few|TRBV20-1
SASPLERGNEQF
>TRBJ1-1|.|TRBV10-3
AISGDRGMNTEAF
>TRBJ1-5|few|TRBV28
ASSLWGQGGNQPQH
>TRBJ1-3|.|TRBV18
ASSLGGNSGNTIY
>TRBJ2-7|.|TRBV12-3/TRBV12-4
ASSATGGIYEQY
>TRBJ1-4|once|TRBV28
ASKAVNEKLF
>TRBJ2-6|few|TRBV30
AWQGSGANVLT
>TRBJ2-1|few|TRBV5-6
ASSLGQLAVLNEQF
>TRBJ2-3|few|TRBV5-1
ASSLEGSYTQY
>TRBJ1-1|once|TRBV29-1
SVGGGLRTEAF
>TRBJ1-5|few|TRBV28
ASSLRQTSNQPQH
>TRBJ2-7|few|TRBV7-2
ASSLEPWSSYEQY
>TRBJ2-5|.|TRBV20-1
SASRDSKETQY
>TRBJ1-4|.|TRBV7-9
ASSLTTGRDGEKLF
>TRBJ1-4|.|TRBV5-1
ASSLEGGLGEKLF
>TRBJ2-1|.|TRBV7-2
ASSLAISGRAREQF
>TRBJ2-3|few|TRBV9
ASSASASTDTQY
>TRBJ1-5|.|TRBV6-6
ASRAGNNQPQH
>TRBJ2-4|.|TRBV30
AWSGGGLAKNIQY
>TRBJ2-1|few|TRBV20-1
SARTRRPYNEQF
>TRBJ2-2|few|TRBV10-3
AISYQGTGELF
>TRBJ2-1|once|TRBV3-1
AISSPWLGGKSSYNEQF
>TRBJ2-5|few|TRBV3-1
ASSRIAGRAAQY
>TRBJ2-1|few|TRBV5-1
ASRQLERGENEQF
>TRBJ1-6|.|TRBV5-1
ASSLVHNSPLH
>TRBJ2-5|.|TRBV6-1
ASTYGHKEETQY
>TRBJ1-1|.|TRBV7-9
ASSPTTGGNTEAF
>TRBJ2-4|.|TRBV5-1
ASSLVAGEANIQY
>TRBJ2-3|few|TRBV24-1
ATSELAGGRNTQY
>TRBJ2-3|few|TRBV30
AWSPLPAGDLDTQY
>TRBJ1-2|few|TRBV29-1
SVENAARTGYGYT
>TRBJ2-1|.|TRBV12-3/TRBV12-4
ASKRGRGYKYNEQF
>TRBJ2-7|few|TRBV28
ASRLPRSYEQY
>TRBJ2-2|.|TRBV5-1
ASSLFQDTGELF